The subject of this entry is one T cell receptor beta chain. This entry comes from a study of spatial heterogeneity in lung cancer. Using its own MiXCR run on the 5' RACE reads, TCRdb lists one record per CDR3 protein. The data contain over 9,500 distinct CDR3 sequences, approximately 15% of them singletons. Sample time point: sample taken at primary tumor resection. From tumor, nontumor lung or frozen PBMC, whole RNA was taken unsorted for sequencing. A total of 72 untreated early-stage non-small cell lung cancer patients served as donors. The TCR originated in a male donor with early-stage non-small cell lung cancer. Sequencing used PBMCs, obtained at surgery.

The CDR3 protein is CASSLAGEEQPQHF. The CDR3, as DNA: TGTGCCAGCAGTTTGGCAGGGGAGGAACAGCCCCAGCATTTT. V is TRBV28 and J is TRBJ1-5; possibly TRBD1 for D (6 bases). In germline, CDR1 is MDHEN, CDR2 SYDVKM. Trimming took 3 bases from V and 7 from J, leaving 13 bases between them. This CDR3 region has 14 residues.